This T cell receptor (beta chain) comes out of a study of long-term antiretroviral therapy in people with HIV. For the study at large: The earliest samples came from an era when ART typically awaited falling CD4 counts. Study outcomes and limitations: HIV repertoires showed narrower CDR3 length ranges than controls. ART adherence, viral resistance and therapy changes went undocumented.

For this clone: As yet, its antigen is unknown.

J lost 1 base, V lost 4 bases, and 1 base had no gene match. CDR3 size: 14 residues. From germline, CDR1 is LGHNA and CDR2 YNFKEQ. Sequencing used immunoSEQ v3.0 at survey level. It was 40,000-50,000 T-cell genomes per sample that sequencing targeted. Profiled with immunoSEQ multiplex PCR; TCRdb holds only in-frame clones, not every one. The profile shows 25,000 to 35,000 clones, approximately 95% of them singletons. The sequence came from a man aged 25 to 40 with HIV. The sample here was unsorted PBMCs, taken 5.3 years after starting antiretroviral therapy. The chain carries TRBV4-2 and TRBJ1-5; 7 positions agree with TRBD1. This CDR3 reads CASSRGQSNQPQHF. The CDR3, as DNA: TGTGCCAGCAGCCGGGGACAGAGCAATCAGCCCCAGCATTTT.